The 18 T cell receptor beta chains below all came from one sample that was sequenced in a study of spatial heterogeneity in lung cancer. Findings and caveats of the study: Counts that tracked tumor mutation counts were those of expanded intratumoral alpha and beta TCRs.

These receptors have no identified antigens. MiXCR, applied by TCRdb to the 5' RACE reads, yields one record per CDR3 protein. The sample has 5,000 or so distinct CDR3 sequences, approximately 7% seen once; the top ten hold under 20%. As to time point: sample taken at primary tumor resection. Material: lung tumor tissue, obtained at surgery. The source is a male donor with early-stage non-small cell lung cancer.

This clonotype is classed as medium-sized (0.01 to 0.1%). This chain uses TRBV10-3 with TRBJ2-1; perhaps TRBD2 as D (6 bases). V lost 0 bases and J lost 7, with 10 bases in between. Germline CDR1 ENHRY, CDR2 SYGVKD. This CDR3 is 14 amino acids long. This CDR3 is CAISESAGRNEQFF. The CDR3 DNA reads as TGTGCCATCAGTGAGTCGGCAGGGAGGAATGAGCAGTTCTTC.

By frequency in the sample, this clonotype is medium-sized. The chain links TRBV30 to TRBJ1-3, with D unclear. The V end was cut by 3 bases, the J end by 4 bases, with 13 bases between. CDR1 is GTSNPN and CDR2 is SVGIG in the germline V gene (reference sequence). The CDR3 extends over 14 amino acids. The CDR3 sequence: CAWRDPRRGNTIYF. Written as DNA, the CDR3 is TGTGCCTGGAGGGACCCGCGCCGCGGAAACACCATATATTTT.

This clonotype is classed as medium-sized (0.01 to 0.1%). The chain uses TRBV29-1 and TRBJ1-1; D unresolved. Trimming removed 6 bases from V and 11 bases from J, with 19 bases in between. This CDR3 contains 12 residues. In germline, CDR1 is SQVTM, CDR2 ANQGSEA. The DNA for the CDR3 is TGCAGCGTCGTGACTCCTTACGCTCTGGCTTTCTTT. Translation: CSVVTPYALAFF.

This clonotype is large (0.1 to 1%). This chain links TRBV11-2 with TRBJ2-5, with a tentative D call TRBD2 (5 bases). Germline V gene sequence: CDR1 SGHAT, CDR2 FQNNGV. The CDR3 loop spans 13 amino acids. V lost 5 bases, J lost 5 bases, and 12 bases lay in between. DNA of the CDR3: TGTGCCAGCAGCAATCCCGGAGGCGAGACCCAGTACTTC. Protein sequence: CASSNPGGETQYF.

The sample holds a few counts of this clonotype. The chain combines TRBV6-5 with TRBJ2-3; maybe TRBD1 (5 bases). The germline gives CDR1 MNHEY, CDR2 SVGAGI. The V gene lost 0 bases and the J gene lost 3 bases, with 13 bases spanning the gap. The CDR3 spans 16 residues. CDR3 in amino acids: CASSYSSRVRTDTQYF. The DNA of the CDR3 is TGTGCCAGCAGTTACTCATCCAGGGTGAGGACAGATACGCAGTATTTT.

This clonotype was picked up a small number of times. The J gene is TRBJ2-5, the V gene TRBV12-3 or TRBV12-4; TRBD2 agrees at 9 bases. The CDR3 length is 16 residues. The J segment lost 4 bases and the V segment lost 1 base, leaving 7 bases of the junction unmatched. The CDR3 is CASSLGGAGGPETQYF. CDR3 DNA: TGTGCCAGCAGTTTAGGTGGAGCGGGAGGCCCAGAGACCCAGTACTTC.

This clonotype was found many times. V is TRBV30 and J is TRBJ1-2, with D hard to call. Per germline, CDR1 GTSNPN and CDR2 SVGIG (reference sequence). This CDR3 is 13 amino acids long. Trimming left V 0 bases short and J 5 bases short, with 10 bases between. The CDR3 sequence is CAWSVGYLYGYTF. CDR3 coding DNA: TGTGCCTGGAGTGTAGGGTATCTTTATGGCTACACCTTC.

This clonotype was counted at least ten times. The chain employs TRBV29-1 and TRBJ2-4; D unresolved. The length of the CDR3 is 11 residues. Germline V gene sequence: CDR1 SQVTM, CDR2 ANQGSEA. V was shortened by 7 bases and J by 5 bases, with 9 bases between the two germline ends. The CDR3 is CSASEQNIQYF. The CDR3 coding sequence is TGCAGCGCAAGCGAACAAAACATTCAGTACTTC.

This clonotype was recorded many times. V usage is TRBV7-8 and J usage is TRBJ2-1, with D possibly TRBD2 on 6 matching bases. Between the trimmed V and J ends, which lost 4 bases and 9 bases, there was a span of 22 bases. CDR3 length: 16 residues. CDR1 is SGHVS, CDR2 FQNEAQ, per germline. In DNA, the CDR3 is TGTGCCAGCAGCTCAGTCCCCAGCGGGTACGGCGGTGAGCAGTTCTTC. Its translation is CASSSVPSGYGGEQFF. Combining the CDR3 with reference TRBV7-8 and TRBJ2-1 gives the whole variable domain GAGVSQSPRYKVAKRGQDVALRCDPISGHVSLFWYQQALGQGPEFLTYFQNEAQLDKSGLPSDRFFAERPEGSVSTLKIQRTQQEDSAVYLCASSSVPSGYGGEQFFGPGTRLTVL.

Many counts were recorded for this clonotype. This chain links TRBV11-3 with TRBJ2-3, with D tentatively TRBD2 (6 bases). Between the trimmed V and J ends, which lost 5 bases and 2 bases, there was a span of 14 bases. CDR1 and CDR2 (germline): SGHNT, YENEEA. This CDR3 is 15 amino acids long. The chain's CDR3 is CASSPEGLITDTQYF. CDR3 sequence (DNA): TGTGCCAGCAGCCCCGAGGGACTTATCACAGATACGCAGTATTTT.

This clonotype appeared a single time. The gene calls are TRBV6-1 and TRBJ2-2; D ambiguous. V gave up 10 bases and J gave up 0 bases, with 15 bases separating them. Germline lookup yields CDR1 MNHNS and CDR2 SASEGT. There are 15 residues in the CDR3. The chain's CDR3 is CATSRSFANTGELFF. As DNA, the CDR3 is TGTGCCACCTCCAGGTCGTTCGCGAACACCGGGGAGCTGTTTTTT.

This clonotype has at least ten counts. V is TRBV28 and J is TRBJ2-1; TRBD2 agrees at 7 bases. Germline V gives CDR1 MDHEN, CDR2 SYDVKM. This CDR3 has 15 residues. The junction had 9 bases not matched to a gene; V was cut back by 3 bases and J by 7 bases. CDR3 sequence reads: CASSFLAGTNNEQFF. The CDR3 nucleotides are TGTGCCAGCAGTTTTTTGGCGGGGACTAATAATGAGCAGTTCTTC.

There are a few counts of this clonotype. The rearrangement joins TRBV29-1 to TRBJ2-1; 8 bases are shared with TRBD2. This CDR3 region has 14 residues. The germline V gene encodes CDR1 SQVTM and CDR2 ANQGSEA. V shed 1 base, J shed 2 bases, and the junction held 1 base outside the gene matches. The CDR3 region has the DNA TGCAGCGTTGAAGGACTAGCGCCCTACAATGAGCAGTTCTTC. Translated, it gives CSVEGLAPYNEQFF.

The chain combines TRBV20-1 with TRBJ1-2; D may be TRBD1 (5 bases). Trimming stripped 4 bases from V and 4 bases from J, with 13 bases between. The germline gives CDR1 DFQATT, CDR2 SNEGSKA (reference sequence). The CDR3 consists of 13 residues. The CDR3 DNA follows: TGCAGTGCTACTGAGGGGCAGAGCTATGGCTACACCTTC. Translation gives CSATEGQSYGYTF.

This clonotype was picked up many times. The J gene is TRBJ1-2, the V gene TRBV5-1; D might be TRBD1 (5 bases). The ends were cut back, 0 bases at V and 2 bases at J, with 11 bases in the middle. This CDR3 contains 15 residues. Germline V CDR1 and CDR2: SGHRS, YFSETQ. DNA for the CDR3: TGCGCCAGCAGCTTGGGGGGCGCAGGGAACTATGGCTACACCTTC. Protein: CASSLGGAGNYGYTF.

This clonotype is medium-sized by share. The chain uses TRBV5-1 and TRBJ1-4, with 10 bases matching TRBD1. The CDR3 runs 15 residues. J gave up 6 bases and V 2 bases, and 4 bases lay outside the gene matches. Looked up from germline, CDR1 is SGHRS and CDR2 is YFSETQ. The CDR3 DNA follows: TGCGCCAGCAGCTTTACCGGGACAGGGGATGAAAAACTGTTTTTT. This codes for CASSFTGTGDEKLFF.

The chain joins TRBV6-5 to TRBJ1-2; no definite D call. V lost 5 bases, J lost 0 bases, and 7 bases lay in between. Per the germline V gene, CDR1 is MNHEY and CDR2 is SVGAGI. CDR3 length: 13 residues. CDR3 protein: CASSPGTNYGYTF. Written as DNA, the CDR3 is TGTGCCAGCAGTCCGGGCACTAACTATGGCTACACCTTC.

This clonotype was seen at least ten times. The chain is built from TRBV28 and TRBJ2-7; tentatively, D is TRBD1 (6 bases). CDR1 MDHEN and CDR2 SYDVKM come from the germline V gene. Trimming took off 5 bases at V and 0 bases at J, with 14 bases between the two ends. The CDR3 runs to 15 residues. The CDR3 is CASSGTGQLSYEQYF. The CDR3 coding sequence is TGTGCCAGCAGTGGAACAGGGCAACTCTCCTACGAGCAGTACTTC.